This entry lists 12 T cell receptor beta chains sequenced from one sample in a study of shared clonotypes between healthy human individuals. Sequenced by immunoSEQ multiplex PCR; TCRdb stores in-frame clones only, minus some. The sample shows just over 2,000,000 clones, about 95% of them seen only once. CD45RO-negative, CCR7-selected cells formed the naive CD8 fraction, which excluded terminally differentiated effector memory CD45RA+ cells. The sequenced sample consisted of naive CD8+ T cells sorted from blood. These receptors were taken from a man aged 18-30 years in good health.

The CDR3 is CASSFTDSLADEQYF. The CDR3 region has the DNA TGCGCCAGCAGCTTTACCGACAGCCTCGCCGACGAGCAGTACTTC. The V gene is TRBV5-1, the J gene TRBJ2-7; TRBD1 might be the D (5 bases). V was shortened by 2 bases and J by 5 bases, with 17 bases between the two germline ends. This CDR3 is built from 15 residues. CDR1 is SGHRS and CDR2 is YFSETQ in the germline V gene.

The V gene is TRBV7-9, the J gene TRBJ1-4; TRBD1 matches at 10 bases. CDR3 length: 14 amino acids. Germline CDR1 SEHNR, CDR2 FQNEAQ (reference sequence). The V segment lost 5 bases and the J segment 8 bases; nucleotides outside the gene matches: 5. DNA of the CDR3: TGTGCCAGCAGCCTTCCGGGACAGGGGGAAAAACTGTTTTTT. It yields the protein CASSLPGQGEKLFF.

The rearrangement uses TRBV5-4 and TRBJ1-1; D unresolved. Trimming shortened V by 9 bases and J by 10 bases, and 19 bases separated the two germline ends. CDR1 is SGHNT and CDR2 is YYREEE in the germline V gene (reference sequence). The CDR3 runs 12 residues. In nucleotides, the CDR3 is TGTGCCACCGAAACACCGGCGAAGGTAGCTTTCTTT. Protein sequence: CATETPAKVAFF.

This chain connects TRBV27 to TRBJ1-1; a weak D match, TRBD1 (5 bases). Germline V gene sequence: CDR1 MNHEY, CDR2 SMNVEV (reference sequence). The V end was cut by 6 bases, the J end by 11 bases, with 13 bases between. The CDR3 extends over 11 amino acids. CDR3 nucleotides: TGTGCCAGCAGCACAGGACGCTTGGCTTTCTTT. Encoded protein: CASSTGRLAFF.

V gene TRBV5-1 combines with J gene TRBJ1-1, with a tentative D call TRBD1 (5 bases). Germline CDR1 reads SGHRS; CDR2 reads YFSETQ. The CDR3 runs to 16 residues. The ends were cut back, 4 bases at V and 0 bases at J, with 16 bases in the middle. The CDR3 nucleotides read TGCGCCAGCAGCCTTGACAGAGGTATAATGAACACTGAAGCTTTCTTT. The encoded protein is CASSLDRGIMNTEAFF.

This chain connects TRBV27 to TRBJ2-5; D is unresolved. V lost 1 base, J lost 4 bases, and 10 bases lay in between. The CDR3 is 14 amino acids. Germline CDR1 is MNHEY and CDR2 is SMNVEV (reference sequence). The CDR3 spells CASSLFPEVETQYF. The CDR3 DNA is TGTGCCAGCAGTTTATTTCCGGAAGTAGAGACCCAGTACTTC.

The J gene is TRBJ1-2, the V gene TRBV10-3; D gene uncertain. The CDR3 runs to 14 residues. The germline V and J ends were trimmed by 2 bases and 8 bases, with 15 bases remaining between them. Germline V gene data show CDR1 as ENHRY and CDR2 as SYGVKD. The CDR3 spells CAISEAGIDPGYTF. The CDR3 DNA is TGTGCCATCAGTGAGGCGGGAATAGACCCAGGCTACACCTTC.

The gene calls are TRBV10-1 and TRBJ1-1, with D unclear. Germline V gives CDR1 WNHNN, CDR2 SYGVQD (reference sequence). The CDR3 runs to 13 residues. The ends were cut back, 3 bases at V and 1 base at J, with 6 bases in the middle. This CDR3 is CASSEARNTEAFF. The CDR3 bases are TGCGCCAGCAGTGAAGCCAGGAACACTGAAGCTTTCTTT.

The rearrangement joins TRBV5-1 to TRBJ2-5, with 9 bases matching TRBD1. CDR3 length: 18 amino acids. Germline CDR1 SGHRS, CDR2 YFSETQ. V trimming: 0 bases; J trimming: 1 base; junction bases outside the gene matches: 10. The CDR3 is CASSLEEGYRGPQETQYF. The CDR3 DNA reads TGCGCCAGCAGCTTGGAGGAGGGGTACAGGGGGCCCCAAGAGACCCAGTACTTC. Based on the CDR3 plus reference TRBV5-1 and TRBJ2-5, the full variable domain is KAGVTQTPRYLIKTRGQQVTLSCSPISGHRSVSWYQQTPGQGLQFLFEYFSETQRNKGNFPGRFSGRQFSNSRSEMNVSTLELGDSALYLCASSLEEGYRGPQETQYFGPGTRLLVL.

A remark on this clone: One junction end disagrees with the germline gene, perhaps due to a read error. Other DNA sequences in this sample translate to the same CDR3. The CDR3 sequence is CAWKAPRPGTNEKLFF. The DNA for the CDR3 is TGTGCTTGGAAGGCGCCCCGACCGGGGACTAATGAAAAACTGTTTTTT. The chain couples TRBV30 to TRBJ1-4; D ambiguous. The CDR3 is 16 residues long. Germline V gives CDR1 GTSNPN, CDR2 SVGIG (reference sequence).

Remarks on this clone: At the DNA level, this CDR3 is encoded by other sequences in the same sample as well. The V call is TRBV19, the J call TRBJ2-7; D might be TRBD1 (6 bases). The germline gives CDR1 LNHDA, CDR2 SQIVND (reference sequence). The V end was cut by 0 bases, the J end by 0 bases, with 9 bases between. This CDR3 is 15 amino acids long. This CDR3 is CASSIDGRGSYEQYF. The CDR3 DNA sequence: TGTGCCAGTAGTATAGATGGCAGGGGCTCCTACGAGCAGTACTTC.

The chain uses TRBV11-2 and TRBJ1-5; D unresolved. The V end lost 5 bases, the J end lost 0 bases, and 23 bases lay between the germline ends. From germline, CDR1 is SGHAT and CDR2 FQNNGV. The CDR3 spans 19 residues. CDR3 protein: CASSPGSRERFHSNQPQHF. In DNA form, the CDR3 reads TGTGCCAGCAGCCCTGGATCGCGGGAGAGATTTCATAGCAATCAGCCCCAGCATTTT.